A single sample is the source of the 10 T cell receptor beta chains below, sequenced in a study of cytomegalovirus exposure and HLA in healthy donors. PCR was performed using 60 Vbeta and 13 Jbeta primers. Assay: immunoSEQ multiplex PCR; the TCRdb copy retains only in-frame clones and omits some. The sample carries 80,000 or so clones, more than 55% recorded once. Sequencing was done on a sample of PBMCs. The source is a man in his 60s in good health and CMV-seropositive.

The chain recombines TRBV7-2 with TRBJ2-7, with TRBD2 identical over 7 bases. Germline lookup yields CDR1 SGHTA and CDR2 FQGNSA. The CDR3 is 13 amino acids. Trimming took 3 bases from V and 6 from J; bases not matched to a gene: 5. CDR3 sequence reads: CASSFLRTSEQYF. DNA of the CDR3: TGTGCCAGCAGCTTCCTCAGGACTAGCGAGCAGTACTTC.

CDR3: CASSVATPATGLNEQFF. The CDR3 nucleotides read TGTGCCAGCAGCGTAGCCACGCCGGCCACAGGGTTAAATGAGCAGTTCTTC. This chain joins TRBV9 and TRBJ2-1, with D tentatively TRBD1 (6 bases). The ends were cut back, 0 bases at V and 7 bases at J, with 20 bases in the middle. The germline V gene has CDR1 SGDLS and CDR2 YYNGEE. This CDR3 is built from 17 residues.

The chain recombines TRBV18 with TRBJ1-4; D gene ambiguous. V was pared by 3 bases and J by 11 bases, with 7 bases between. The CDR3 has 11 amino acids. In germline, CDR1 is KGHSH, CDR2 LQKENI. The DNA for the CDR3 is TGTGCCAGCTCACCCGGGGAGAAACTGTTTTTT. Its protein product is CASSPGEKLFF.

The V call is TRBV6-6, the J call TRBJ1-5; possibly TRBD1 for D (6 bases). The CDR3 has 15 amino acids. Trimming removed 3 bases from V and 0 bases from J, with 9 bases in between. The germline gives CDR1 MNHNY, CDR2 SVGAGI (reference sequence). The CDR3 DNA sequence: TGTGCCAGCAGTTATAACAGGGATAGCAATCAGCCCCAGCATTTT. It codes for CASSYNRDSNQPQHF.

The chain combines TRBV4-3 with TRBJ1-6; possibly TRBD1 for D (5 bases). The V end was cut by 0 bases, the J end by 5 bases, with 17 bases between. CDR3 length: 18 amino acids. Germline V gene data show CDR1 as LGHNA and CDR2 as YSLEER. The chain's CDR3 is CASSQDRAGWRNNSPLHF. CDR3 in DNA: TGCGCCAGCAGCCAAGACAGGGCTGGTTGGCGGAATAATTCACCCCTCCACTTT.

To note about this clone: A junction boundary mismatches the germline segment, possibly from a read error. The V gene is TRBV7-9, the J gene TRBJ1-1; D gene uncertain. Germline V gives CDR1 SEHNR, CDR2 FQNEAQ (reference sequence). This CDR3 has 12 residues. The CDR3 DNA is TGTTCCAGCAGCTTATGGGAGGGTGAAGCTTTCTTT. Translating it yields CSSSLWEGEAFF.

CDR3 nucleotides: TGCGCCAGCAGCCTGGGACTAGCGGGAACGGGCGAGCAGTACTTC. It specifies CASSLGLAGTGEQYF. The rearrangement joins TRBV5-1 to TRBJ2-7; 13 bases agree with TRBD2. V was clipped by 4 bases and J by 6 bases; unmatched bases: 7. The CDR3 has 15 residues. The germline CDR1 and CDR2 sequences are SGHRS and YFSETQ.

This clone was seen only a few times. This chain connects TRBV7-9 to TRBJ2-7; TRBD2 matches at 9 bases. The CDR3 contains 14 residues. Germline V gives CDR1 SEHNR, CDR2 FQNEAQ (reference sequence). The ends lost 5 bases at V and 7 bases at J; junction bases unmatched: 9. CDR3 residues: CASSVESTSGEQYF. In nucleotides, the CDR3 is TGTGCCAGCAGCGTTGAGTCGACTAGCGGAGAGCAGTACTTC.

The chain uses TRBV6-5 and TRBJ2-3; D is perhaps TRBD1 (5 bases). The CDR3 sequence is 14 residues long. V was pared by 0 bases and J by 6 bases, with 10 bases between. Per germline, CDR1 MNHEY and CDR2 SVGAGI. As DNA, the CDR3 is TGTGCCAGCAGTTACTCTAGGGGTTCGGATACGCAGTATTTT. Translating it yields CASSYSRGSDTQYF.

The J gene is TRBJ1-2, the V gene TRBV7-2; D is ambiguous. This CDR3 contains 14 residues. Looked up from germline, CDR1 is SGHTA and CDR2 is FQGNSA. Trimming left V 0 bases short and J 5 bases short, with 10 bases between. CDR3 in amino acids: CASSLANRFYGYTF. The CDR3 DNA sequence: TGTGCCAGCAGCTTAGCTAACAGATTTTATGGCTACACCTTC.